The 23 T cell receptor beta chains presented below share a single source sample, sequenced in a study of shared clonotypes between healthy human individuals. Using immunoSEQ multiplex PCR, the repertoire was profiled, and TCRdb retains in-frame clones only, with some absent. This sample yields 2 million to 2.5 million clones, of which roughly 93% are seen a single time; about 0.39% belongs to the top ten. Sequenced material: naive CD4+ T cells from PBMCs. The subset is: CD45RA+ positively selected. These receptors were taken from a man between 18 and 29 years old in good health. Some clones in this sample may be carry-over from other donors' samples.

The DNA for the CDR3 is TGCGCCAGCACCGCGACTAGCGGGAGTCGCGCCGGGGAGCTGTTTTTT. It yields the protein CASTATSGSRAGELFF. V is TRBV5-1 and J is TRBJ2-2; 12 nucleotides match TRBD2. CDR1 is SGHRS and CDR2 is YFSETQ in the germline V gene. The V gene end was trimmed by 6 bases and the J gene end by 6 bases; junction bases not matched to a gene: 9. This CDR3 spans 16 amino acids.

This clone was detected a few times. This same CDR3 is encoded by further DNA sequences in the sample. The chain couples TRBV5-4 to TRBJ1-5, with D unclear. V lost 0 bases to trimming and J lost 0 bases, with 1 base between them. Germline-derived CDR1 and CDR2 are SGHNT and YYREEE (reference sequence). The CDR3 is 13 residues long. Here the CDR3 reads CASSLDSNQPQHF. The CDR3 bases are TGTGCCAGCAGCTTGGATAGCAATCAGCCCCAGCATTTT.

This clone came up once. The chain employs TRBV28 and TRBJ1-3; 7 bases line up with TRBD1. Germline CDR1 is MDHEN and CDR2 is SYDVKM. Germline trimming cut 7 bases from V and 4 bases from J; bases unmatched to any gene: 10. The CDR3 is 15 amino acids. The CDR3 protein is CASTVGGTVGNTIYF. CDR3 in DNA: TGTGCCAGCACTGTGGGAGGGACAGTCGGAAACACCATATATTTT.

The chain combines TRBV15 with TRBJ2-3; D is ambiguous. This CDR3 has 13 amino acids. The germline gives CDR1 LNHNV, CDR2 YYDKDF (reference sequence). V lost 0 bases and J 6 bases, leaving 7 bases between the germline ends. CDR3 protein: CATSRDFPDTQYF. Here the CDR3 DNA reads TGTGCCACCAGCAGAGATTTTCCTGATACGCAGTATTTT.

CDR3 DNA: TGTGCCAGCAGCACCGGGACTAGCGGGAACACCGGGGAGCTGTTTTTT. Translated, it gives CASSTGTSGNTGELFF. V usage is TRBV7-6 and J usage is TRBJ2-2; 11 bases line up with TRBD2. V shed 5 bases, J shed 1 base, and the junction held 3 bases outside the gene matches. The germline gives CDR1 SGHVS, CDR2 FNYEAQ. The CDR3 consists of 16 residues.

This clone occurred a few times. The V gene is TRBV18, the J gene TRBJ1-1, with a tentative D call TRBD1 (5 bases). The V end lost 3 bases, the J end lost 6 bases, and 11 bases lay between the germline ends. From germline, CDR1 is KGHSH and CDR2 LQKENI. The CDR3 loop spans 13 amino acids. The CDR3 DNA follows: TGTGCCAGCTCACCGGCGGGGGACCCTGAAGCTTTCTTT. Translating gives CASSPAGDPEAFF.

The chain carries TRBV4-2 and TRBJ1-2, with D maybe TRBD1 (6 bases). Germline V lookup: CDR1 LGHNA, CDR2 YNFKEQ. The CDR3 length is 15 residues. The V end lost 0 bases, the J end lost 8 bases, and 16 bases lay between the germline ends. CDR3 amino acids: CASSQDGQGIRGYTF. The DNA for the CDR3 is TGTGCCAGCAGCCAAGATGGGCAGGGGATTCGGGGCTACACCTTC.

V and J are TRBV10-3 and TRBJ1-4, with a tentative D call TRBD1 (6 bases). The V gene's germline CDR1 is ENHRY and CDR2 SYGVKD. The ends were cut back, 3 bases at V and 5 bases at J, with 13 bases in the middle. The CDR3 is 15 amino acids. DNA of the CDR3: TGTGCCATCAGTGACAATCAGGGGTCCAATGAAAAACTGTTTTTT. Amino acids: CAISDNQGSNEKLFF.

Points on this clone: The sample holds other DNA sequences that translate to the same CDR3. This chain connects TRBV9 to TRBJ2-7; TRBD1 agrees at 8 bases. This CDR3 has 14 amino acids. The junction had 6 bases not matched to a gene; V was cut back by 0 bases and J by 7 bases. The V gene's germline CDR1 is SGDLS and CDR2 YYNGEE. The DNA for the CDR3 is TGTGCCAGCAGCGTAGGGCAGGGGGCGAGGGAGCAGTACTTC. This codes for CASSVGQGAREQYF.

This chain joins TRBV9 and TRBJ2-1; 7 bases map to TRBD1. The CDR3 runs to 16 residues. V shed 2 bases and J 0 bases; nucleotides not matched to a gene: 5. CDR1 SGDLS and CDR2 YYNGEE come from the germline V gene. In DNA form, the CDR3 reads TGTGCCAGCAGCGTTCAGACAGGGAGCTCCTACAATGAGCAGTTCTTC. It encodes CASSVQTGSSYNEQFF.

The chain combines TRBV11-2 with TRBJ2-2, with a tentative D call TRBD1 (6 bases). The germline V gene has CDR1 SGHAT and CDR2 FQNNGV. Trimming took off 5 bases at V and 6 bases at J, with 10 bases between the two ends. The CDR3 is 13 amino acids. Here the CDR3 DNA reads TGTGCCAGCAGCAGGACAGTGGCCGGGGAGCTGTTTTTT. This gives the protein CASSRTVAGELFF.

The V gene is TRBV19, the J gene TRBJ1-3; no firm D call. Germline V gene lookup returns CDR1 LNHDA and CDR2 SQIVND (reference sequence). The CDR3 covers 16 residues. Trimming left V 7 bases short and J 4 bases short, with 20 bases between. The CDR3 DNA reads TGTGCCAGTATCTTGGATGAACTAGGAGGAGGAAACACCATATATTTT. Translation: CASILDELGGGNTIYF.

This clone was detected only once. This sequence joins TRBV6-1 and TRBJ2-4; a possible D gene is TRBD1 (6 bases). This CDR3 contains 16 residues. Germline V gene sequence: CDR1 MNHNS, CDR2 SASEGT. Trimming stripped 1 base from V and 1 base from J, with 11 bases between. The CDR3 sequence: CASSEEGVWAKNIQYF. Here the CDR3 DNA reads TGTGCCAGCAGTGAAGAGGGGGTGTGGGCCAAAAACATTCAGTACTTC.

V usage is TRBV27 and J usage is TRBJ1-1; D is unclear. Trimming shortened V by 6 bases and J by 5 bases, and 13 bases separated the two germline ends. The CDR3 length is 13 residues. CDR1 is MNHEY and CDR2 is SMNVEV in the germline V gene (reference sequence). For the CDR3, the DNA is TGTGCCAGCAGGGAACGGCACCCTACTGAAGCTTTCTTT. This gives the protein CASRERHPTEAFF.

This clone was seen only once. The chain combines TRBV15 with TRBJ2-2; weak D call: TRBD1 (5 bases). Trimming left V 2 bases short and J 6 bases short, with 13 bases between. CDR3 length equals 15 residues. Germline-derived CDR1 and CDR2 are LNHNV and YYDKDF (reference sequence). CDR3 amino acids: CATSRTTGSAGELFF. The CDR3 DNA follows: TGTGCCACCAGCAGAACTACAGGCTCGGCCGGGGAGCTGTTTTTT.

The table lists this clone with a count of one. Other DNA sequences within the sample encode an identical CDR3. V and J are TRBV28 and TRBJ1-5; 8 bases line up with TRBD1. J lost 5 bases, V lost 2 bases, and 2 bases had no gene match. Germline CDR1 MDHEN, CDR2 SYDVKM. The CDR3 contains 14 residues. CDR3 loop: CASSLGQGHQPQHF. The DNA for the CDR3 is TGTGCCAGCAGTTTAGGACAGGGCCATCAGCCCCAGCATTTT.

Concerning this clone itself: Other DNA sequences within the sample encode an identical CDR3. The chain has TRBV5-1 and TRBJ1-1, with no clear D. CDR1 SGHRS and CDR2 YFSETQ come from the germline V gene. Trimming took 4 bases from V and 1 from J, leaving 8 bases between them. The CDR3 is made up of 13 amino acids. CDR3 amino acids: CASSLSQNTEAFF. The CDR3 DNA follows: TGCGCCAGCAGCCTATCACAGAACACTGAAGCTTTCTTT.

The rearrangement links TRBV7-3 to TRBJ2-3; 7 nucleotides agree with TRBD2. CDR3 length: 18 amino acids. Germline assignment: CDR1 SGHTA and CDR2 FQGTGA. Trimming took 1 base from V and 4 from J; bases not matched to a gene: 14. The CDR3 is CASSLRPRAGRYADTQYF. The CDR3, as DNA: TGTGCCAGCAGCTTAAGACCTAGAGCGGGAAGGTACGCAGATACGCAGTATTTT. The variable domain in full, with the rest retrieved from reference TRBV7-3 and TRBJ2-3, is GAGVSQTPSNKVTEKGKYVELRCDPISGHTALYWYRQSLGQGPEFLIYFQGTGAADDSGLPNDRFFAVRPEGSVSTLKIQRTERGDSAVYLCASSLRPRAGRYADTQYFGPGTRLTVL.

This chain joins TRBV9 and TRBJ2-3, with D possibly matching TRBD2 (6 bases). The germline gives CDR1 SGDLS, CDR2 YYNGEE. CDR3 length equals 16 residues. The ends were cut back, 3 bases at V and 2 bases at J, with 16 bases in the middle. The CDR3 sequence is CASSALGPGLTDTQYF. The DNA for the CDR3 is TGTGCCAGCAGCGCCCTAGGGCCGGGACTCACAGATACGCAGTATTTT.

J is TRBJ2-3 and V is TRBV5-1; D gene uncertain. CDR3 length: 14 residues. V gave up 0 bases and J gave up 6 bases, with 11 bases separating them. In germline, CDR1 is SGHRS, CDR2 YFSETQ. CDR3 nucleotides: TGCGCCAGCAGCTTGGAAGCCGCCTGGGATACGCAGTATTTT. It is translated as CASSLEAAWDTQYF.

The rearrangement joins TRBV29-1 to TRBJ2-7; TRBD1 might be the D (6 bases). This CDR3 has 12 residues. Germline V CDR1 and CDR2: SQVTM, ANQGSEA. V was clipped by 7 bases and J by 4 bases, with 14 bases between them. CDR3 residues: CSASGQPYEQYF. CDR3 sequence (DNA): TGCAGCGCCTCGGGACAACCATACGAGCAGTACTTC.

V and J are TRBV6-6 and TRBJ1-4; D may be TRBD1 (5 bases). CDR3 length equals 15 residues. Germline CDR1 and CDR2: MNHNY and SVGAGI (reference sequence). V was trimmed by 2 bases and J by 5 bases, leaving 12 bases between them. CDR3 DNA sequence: TGTGCCAGCAGTTACATTTGGGGACCGAATGAAAAACTGTTTTTT. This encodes CASSYIWGPNEKLFF.

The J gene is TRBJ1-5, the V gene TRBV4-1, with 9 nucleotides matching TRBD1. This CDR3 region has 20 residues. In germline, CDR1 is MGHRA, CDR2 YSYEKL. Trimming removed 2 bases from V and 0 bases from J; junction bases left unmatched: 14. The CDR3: CASSQLLGQGPAYSNQPQHF. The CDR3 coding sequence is TGCGCCAGCAGCCAACTACTGGGACAGGGACCCGCTTATAGCAATCAGCCCCAGCATTTT.